The 18 T cell receptor beta chains listed next were all sequenced from one sample in a study of cytomegalovirus exposure and HLA in healthy donors. The PCR made use of 60 Vbeta and 13 Jbeta primers. Sequencing was performed with immunoSEQ multiplex PCR; in TCRdb, only in-frame clones are kept and a portion is missing. Of about 120,000 clones in the sample, about 80% are singletons; the top ten hold around 9.1%. The specimen sequenced was PBMCs. All receptors derive from a woman aged 50 to 65 in good health and CMV-seropositive.

The sample holds a few counts of this clone. V usage is TRBV25-1 and J usage is TRBJ2-7, with D perhaps matching TRBD1 (6 bases). CDR1 is MGHDK, CDR2 SYGVNS, per germline. The V and J ends lost 2 bases and 4 bases respectively, with 12 bases between them. The CDR3 spans 14 residues. CDR3 loop: CASSENLGTYEQYF. Written as DNA, the CDR3 is TGTGCCAGCAGTGAAAACCTTGGGACATACGAGCAGTACTTC.

This clone was counted a few times. The V call is TRBV6-1, the J call TRBJ2-7; D may be TRBD1 (6 bases). The germline CDR1 and CDR2 sequences are MNHNS and SASEGT. Trimming shortened V by 2 bases and J by 2 bases, and 10 bases separated the two germline ends. The CDR3 is 14 amino acids. Here the CDR3 reads CASSEQGIAYEQYF. CDR3 nucleotides: TGTGCCAGCAGTGAACAGGGGATTGCCTACGAGCAGTACTTC.

The rearrangement joins TRBV19 to TRBJ2-7, with 12 bases identical to TRBD1. Germline V gene lookup returns CDR1 LNHDA and CDR2 SQIVND (reference sequence). This CDR3 contains 14 residues. Losses at the gene ends were 3 bases for V and 4 bases for J; bases not matched to a gene: 1. The CDR3 nucleotides read TGTGCCAGTAGTATGGGACAGGGGGCTTACGAGCAGTACTTC. Translation: CASSMGQGAYEQYF.

The chain carries TRBV7-8 and TRBJ2-7; 8 nucleotides line up with TRBD1. The ends lost 10 bases at V and 5 bases at J; junction bases unmatched: 10. Germline V gene sequence: CDR1 SGHVS, CDR2 FQNEAQ. The CDR3 has 13 residues. The CDR3 sequence: CATTQGAMNEQYF. The CDR3 DNA reads as TGTGCCACAACTCAGGGGGCTATGAACGAGCAGTACTTC.

The chain employs TRBV7-2 and TRBJ1-2; TRBD1 is a possible D gene (5 bases). Trimming removed 5 bases at V and 12 bases at J, with 13 bases between. This CDR3 is built from 11 residues. CDR1 is SGHTA, CDR2 FQGNSA, per germline. The CDR3 sequence is CASSPQVSDTF. CDR3 nucleotides: TGTGCCAGCAGCCCACAGGTCTCTGACACCTTC.

V is TRBV7-6 and J is TRBJ2-7, with D perhaps TRBD2 (6 bases). The germline V gene encodes CDR1 SGHVS and CDR2 FNYEAQ. The CDR3 is 14 amino acids. Trimming stripped 5 bases from V and 0 bases from J, with 11 bases between. CDR3 region: CASSVSGASYEQYF. CDR3 sequence (DNA): TGTGCCAGCAGCGTTAGCGGTGCCTCCTACGAGCAGTACTTC. The whole variable domain, filled in from reference TRBV7-6 and TRBJ2-7, reads GAGVSQSPRYKVTKRGQDVALRCDPISGHVSLYWYRQALGQGPEFLTYFNYEAQQDKSGLPNDRFSAERPEGSISTLTIQRTEQRDSAMYRCASSVSGASYEQYFGPGTRLTVT.

This clone was seen repeatedly, ten times or more. The V call is TRBV7-3, the J call TRBJ2-3; 8 bases are a match to TRBD2. CDR1 SGHTA and CDR2 FQGTGA come from the germline V gene. V lost 4 bases, J lost 5 bases, and 5 bases stayed unmatched. CDR3 length: 14 amino acids. The CDR3 here is CASSSGTSRDTQYF. DNA for the CDR3: TGTGCCAGCAGCTCCGGGACTAGTAGAGATACGCAGTATTTT. Complete variable domain (other parts from reference TRBV7-3 and TRBJ2-3): GAGVSQTPSNKVTEKGKYVELRCDPISGHTALYWYRQSLGQGPEFLIYFQGTGAADDSGLPNDRFFAVRPEGSVSTLKIQRTERGDSAVYLCASSSGTSRDTQYFGPGTRLTVL.

V is TRBV30 and J is TRBJ1-3, with a weak D call TRBD1 (5 bases). V was trimmed by 4 bases and J by 2 bases, leaving 9 bases between them. Per germline, CDR1 GTSNPN and CDR2 SVGIG (reference sequence). CDR3 length: 13 amino acids. The CDR3 region is CAWTAGPGNTIYF. DNA of the CDR3: TGTGCCTGGACCGCGGGGCCTGGAAACACCATATATTTT.

The V call is TRBV7-9, the J call TRBJ1-5, with a weak D call TRBD1 (6 bases). V was trimmed by 1 base and J by 7 bases, leaving 11 bases between them. Per germline, CDR1 SEHNR and CDR2 FQNEAQ (reference sequence). This CDR3 region has 14 residues. The CDR3 sequence is CASSLEQGSQPQHF. Written as DNA, the CDR3 is TGTGCCAGCAGCTTAGAACAGGGAAGCCAGCCCCAGCATTTT.

The chain is built from TRBV15 and TRBJ1-4; 9 bases agree with TRBD1. Per the germline V gene, CDR1 is LNHNV and CDR2 is YYDKDF (reference sequence). Losses at the gene ends were 2 bases for V and 11 bases for J; bases not matched to a gene: 9. The CDR3 extends over 15 amino acids. The CDR3 loop is CATSRWTGAGDKLFF. DNA of the CDR3: TGTGCCACCAGCAGATGGACAGGGGCTGGGGACAAACTGTTTTTT.

This clone has only a few counts. This chain joins TRBV14 and TRBJ1-5; 8 nucleotides match TRBD1. V dropped 5 bases and J dropped 13; count of bases not matched to a gene: 10. CDR1 SGHDN and CDR2 FVKESK come from the germline V gene. The CDR3 totals 13 residues. The CDR3 sequence is CASSKVQGAPQHF. The CDR3 DNA reads TGTGCCAGCAGCAAAGTGCAGGGGGCACCGCAGCATTTT.

The chain uses TRBV30 and TRBJ1-1, with TRBD1 matching 9 bases. Looked up from germline, CDR1 is GTSNPN and CDR2 is SVGIG (reference sequence). The V gene end was trimmed by 1 base and the J gene end by 0 bases; junction bases not matched to a gene: 3. This CDR3 is built from 15 residues. For the CDR3, the DNA is TGTGCCTGGAGTGGCCGGACAGGGGTGAACACTGAAGCTTTCTTT. Protein sequence: CAWSGRTGVNTEAFF.

The V gene is TRBV5-1, the J gene TRBJ2-2; 7 bases line up with TRBD1. V shed 4 bases, J shed 0 bases, and the junction held 9 bases outside the gene matches. The CDR3 loop spans 17 amino acids. Germline V gene lookup returns CDR1 SGHRS and CDR2 YFSETQ. CDR3 nucleotides: TGCGCCAGCAGCGCGAGCGCGCAGGGGGCGAACACCGGGGAGCTGTTTTTT. Amino acids: CASSASAQGANTGELFF. Full variable domain (missing parts from reference TRBV5-1 and TRBJ2-2): KAGVTQTPRYLIKTRGQQVTLSCSPISGHRSVSWYQQTPGQGLQFLFEYFSETQRNKGNFPGRFSGRQFSNSRSEMNVSTLELGDSALYLCASSASAQGANTGELFFGEGSRLTVL.

The chain carries TRBV15 and TRBJ2-5; 9 bases agree with TRBD1. Unmatched junction bases numbered 12, after V lost 1 base and J lost 3 bases. The CDR3 covers 18 residues. Germline V gene lookup returns CDR1 LNHNV and CDR2 YYDKDF (reference sequence). CDR3 protein: CATSRGGATGGLKETQYF. Here the CDR3 DNA reads TGTGCCACCAGCAGAGGTGGGGCGACAGGGGGTCTAAAAGAGACCCAGTACTTC.

This clone was found once. The rearrangement links TRBV4-3 to TRBJ2-3, with TRBD2 matching 8 bases. The CDR3 is made up of 18 amino acids. J lost 6 bases, V lost 0 bases, and 14 bases had no gene match. Germline V lookup: CDR1 LGHNA, CDR2 YSLEER. DNA of the CDR3: TGCGCCAGCAGCCAAGAGTGGACTAGCTGGGGGGGACCGGATACGCAGTATTTT. It specifies CASSQEWTSWGGPDTQYF.

The V and J genes are TRBV7-6 and TRBJ2-5; a weak D match, TRBD2 (6 bases). Germline V gives CDR1 SGHVS, CDR2 FNYEAQ. This CDR3 region has 13 residues. Trimming took off 3 bases at V and 5 bases at J, with 10 bases between the two ends. CDR3 residues: CASSFGGRETQYF. DNA for the CDR3: TGTGCCAGCAGCTTCGGGGGAAGGGAGACCCAGTACTTC.

The gene calls are TRBV4-3 and TRBJ2-1; 11 bases agree with TRBD1. There are 16 residues in the CDR3. Germline CDR1 and CDR2: LGHNA and YSLEER. V gave up 2 bases and J gave up 7 bases; unmatched junction bases: 7. The CDR3 DNA is TGCGCCAGCAGCCAACTCGCCGGACAGGGGGCTAATGAGCAGTTCTTC. As protein: CASSQLAGQGANEQFF.

As DNA, the CDR3 is TGTGCCAGCAGTTCGACCGGGACTAGCCCCCACGAGCAGTACTTC. Translating gives CASSSTGTSPHEQYF. The rearrangement uses TRBV6-5 and TRBJ2-7, with TRBD2 identical over 9 bases. CDR3 length equals 15 residues. The germline gives CDR1 MNHEY, CDR2 SVGAGI. With V trimmed by 4 bases and J by 5 bases, 9 bases remained unmatched.